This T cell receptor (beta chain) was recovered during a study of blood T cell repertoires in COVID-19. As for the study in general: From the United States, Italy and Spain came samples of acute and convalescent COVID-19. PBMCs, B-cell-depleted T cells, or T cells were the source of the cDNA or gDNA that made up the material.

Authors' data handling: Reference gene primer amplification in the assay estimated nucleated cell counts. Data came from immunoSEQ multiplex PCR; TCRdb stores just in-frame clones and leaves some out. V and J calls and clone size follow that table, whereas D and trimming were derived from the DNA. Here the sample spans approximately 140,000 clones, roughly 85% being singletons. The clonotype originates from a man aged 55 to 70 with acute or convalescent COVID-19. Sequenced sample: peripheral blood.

CDR3 in amino acids: CASSPTSGANEQFF. For the CDR3, the DNA is TGTGCCAGCTCACCTACTAGCGGGGCCAATGAGCAGTTCTTC. The rearrangement links TRBV18 to TRBJ2-1; 10 nucleotides agree with TRBD2. V gave up 3 bases and J gave up 6 bases; unmatched junction bases: 2. This CDR3 comprises 14 residues. Germline CDR1 and CDR2: KGHSH and LQKENI.